The source of this T cell receptor (beta chain) is a study of vaccination effects on CD4 cells after COVID-19. Findings and caveats of the study: Nearly all vaccine-induced clones in healthy recipients recognized only SARS-CoV-2.

CDR3 size: 15 residues. V lost 3 bases, J lost 2 bases, and 12 bases lay in between. Germline lookup yields CDR1 MGHRA and CDR2 YSYEKL. Clones were read by immunoSEQ multiplex PCR, and TCRdb kept only the in-frame ones, dropping some. The sample includes fewer than 65,000 clones, roughly 80% of them seen just once. Before any sequencing was done, the ViraFEST assay used viral peptide pools to expand antigen-specific CD4+ T cells. Having been cultured for 9 to 11 days, the cells underwent CD4+ T cell isolation. To note about this clone: What it binds is not known.

This chain connects TRBV4-1 to TRBJ2-3; maybe TRBD1 (5 bases). The receptor's source is a human donor who received a COVID-19 vaccine. Sample: CD4+ T cells from PBMCs cultured with HCoV-229E spike peptides, taken before COVID-19 vaccination. The CDR3 protein is CASSQGQVDTDTQYF. The CDR3 nucleotides read TGCGCCAGCAGCCAGGGGCAGGTGGACACAGATACGCAGTATTTT.